A single sample gave rise to the 23 T cell receptor beta chains below, sequenced in a study of human T cells and chemical hapten exposure. Via MiXCR, TCRdb re-called the RACE reads, giving one row per CDR3 protein. This sample has about 30,000 distinct CDR3 sequences, with 5.5% to 6.5% found just once. Stated time point: patch test 3, about 24 weeks after DPC sensitization. Treatment meaning: therapeutic diphenylcyclopropenone sensitization with weekly scalp DPC. The starting material was whole blood, obtained in connection with sensitization to the hapten diphenylcyclopropenone (DPC). These TCRs come from a man under 40 with alopecia areata. Some clones in this sample may be carry-over from other donors' samples.

This clonotype was recorded at least ten times. The rearrangement links TRBV9 to TRBJ2-1; 8 positions match TRBD2. V shed 4 bases, J shed 4 bases, and the junction held 7 bases outside the gene matches. There are 15 residues in the CDR3. Germline-derived CDR1 and CDR2 are SGDLS and YYNGEE. The CDR3 bases are TGTGCCAGCAGCCCACGGGAGGGCCGGTACAATGAGCAGTTCTTC. It yields the protein CASSPREGRYNEQFF.

This clonotype was counted at least ten times. The chain links TRBV11-2 to TRBJ1-4; D remains ambiguous. Germline V gene lookup returns CDR1 SGHAT and CDR2 FQNNGV. CDR3 size: 17 residues. V shed 5 bases and J shed 0 bases, with 16 bases lying between them. The CDR3 loop reads CASSPPRTLPTNEKLFF. The DNA for the CDR3 is TGTGCCAGCAGCCCCCCCAGGACGCTTCCAACTAATGAAAAACTGTTTTTT. The complete variable domain, with remaining parts taken from reference TRBV11-2 and TRBJ1-4, reads EAGVAQSPRYKIIEKRQSVAFWCNPISGHATLYWYQQILGQGPKLLIQFQNNGVVDDSQLPKDRFSAERLKGVDSTLKIQPAKLEDSAVYLCASSPPRTLPTNEKLFFGSGTQLSVL.

This clonotype was detected many times. The chain uses TRBV29-1 and TRBJ1-3; D is possibly TRBD1 (5 bases). Germline V gives CDR1 SQVTM, CDR2 ANQGSEA. The CDR3 length is 13 residues. V was cut by 1 base and J by 8 bases, with 12 bases left in between. This chain's CDR3 is CSVEGTGGYTIYF. As DNA, the CDR3 is TGCAGCGTTGAAGGGACGGGGGGTTACACCATATATTTT. The full variable domain, its missing parts supplied by reference TRBV29-1 and TRBJ1-3, is SAVISQKPSRDICQRGTSLTIQCQVDSQVTMMFWYRQQPGQSLTLIATANQGSEATYESGFVIDKFPISRPNLTFSTLTVSNMSPEDSSIYLCSVEGTGGYTIYFGEGSWLTVV.

This clonotype was observed at least ten times. The chain joins TRBV3-1 to TRBJ2-1; 10 bases map to TRBD2. Germline V gene sequence: CDR1 LGHDT, CDR2 YNNKEL (reference sequence). J was trimmed by 0 bases and V by 6 bases; bases with no gene match: 20. CDR3 length: 21 residues. The CDR3 nucleotides read TGTGCCAGCAGTAGCCCTGAAGCGGGGGGGCCTTCTCTGAGCTCCTACAATGAGCAGTTCTTC. Translated: CASSSPEAGGPSLSSYNEQFF.

The J gene is TRBJ2-1, the V gene TRBV7-2, with 9 bases fitting TRBD2. V lost 1 base to trimming and J lost 8 bases; unmatched junction nucleotides: 9. Germline V CDR1 and CDR2: SGHTA, FQGNSA. The CDR3 has 16 amino acids. The CDR3 DNA is TGTGCCAGCAGCTTAGTCCCTAGCGGGGCCCTCGATGAGCAGTTCTTC. Translating it yields CASSLVPSGALDEQFF.

This clonotype appeared many times. The chain combines TRBV12-3 or TRBV12-4 with TRBJ2-1; 8 bases fit TRBD2. This CDR3 is 15 amino acids long. After removal of 6 bases from V and 5 bases from J, the junction contained 9 bases not matched to a gene. The CDR3 nucleotides are TGTGCCAGCAGACCGAGCGGGGGATGGGACAATGAGCAGTTCTTC. It yields the protein CASRPSGGWDNEQFF.

This clonotype was recorded at least ten times. For the CDR3, the DNA is TGCAGTGCTGTTAACAGGGTAAACACTGAAGCTTTCTTT. Protein: CSAVNRVNTEAFF. The chain uses TRBV20-1 and TRBJ1-1; D is perhaps TRBD1 (6 bases). Looked up from germline, CDR1 is DFQATT and CDR2 is SNEGSKA (reference sequence). The CDR3 runs 13 residues. Trimming removed 5 bases from V and 2 bases from J, with 12 bases in between.

This clonotype was seen at least ten times. The chain recombines TRBV12-3 or TRBV12-4 with TRBJ1-1; unclear D gene. The CDR3 has 11 amino acids. Trimming cost V 7 bases and J 3 bases, with 6 bases left between them. This CDR3 is CASNAYTEAFF. Written as DNA, the CDR3 is TGTGCCAGCAATGCGTACACTGAAGCTTTCTTT.

This clonotype was observed many times. V gene TRBV7-2 combines with J gene TRBJ2-3, with D tentatively TRBD2 (6 bases). The CDR3 runs 15 residues. Germline CDR1 is SGHTA and CDR2 is FQGNSA. V shed 4 bases and J shed 4 bases, with 15 bases lying between them. As DNA, the CDR3 is TGTGCCAGCAGCTCGTTCGGAGTAGCGGCAGATACGCAGTATTTT. It encodes CASSSFGVAADTQYF.

The J gene is TRBJ1-2, the V gene TRBV28; D unresolved. The length of the CDR3 is 13 residues. Trimming took off 7 bases at V and 5 bases at J, with 14 bases between the two ends. Germline V gene data show CDR1 as MDHEN and CDR2 as SYDVKM. CDR3 nucleotides: TGTGCCAGCATTTCTGACGGACTTTATGGCTACACCTTC. Translation: CASISDGLYGYTF.

This clonotype was found many times. The rearrangement uses TRBV12-3 or TRBV12-4 and TRBJ1-5; possible D gene TRBD1, 5 bases. The ends were cut back, 4 bases at V and 2 bases at J, with 9 bases in the middle. This CDR3 contains 14 residues. For the CDR3, the DNA is TGTGCCAGCAGTTCATTGGGGGGCAATCAGCCCCAGCATTTT. Its protein is CASSSLGGNQPQHF.

The chain carries TRBV6-5 and TRBJ2-2; D not certain. Per germline, CDR1 MNHEY and CDR2 SVGAGI. This CDR3 contains 16 residues. V was trimmed by 2 bases and J by 7 bases, leaving 17 bases between them. CDR3 nucleotides: TGTGCCAGCAGTTACAAGAGGCGCCTAAATTACGGGGAGCTGTTTTTT. Translated: CASSYKRRLNYGELFF.

The chain employs TRBV2 and TRBJ2-1; 8 bases align to TRBD2. The junction had 2 bases not matched to a gene; V was cut back by 7 bases and J by 0 bases. The CDR3 consists of 14 residues. Germline V gene lookup returns CDR1 SNHLY and CDR2 FYNNEI. This CDR3 is CASTGTSSYNEQFF. The CDR3, as DNA: TGTGCCAGCACCGGGACTAGCTCCTACAATGAGCAGTTCTTC.

This clonotype was counted many times. The V and J genes are TRBV2 and TRBJ2-2; 9 bases agree with TRBD1. The CDR3 extends over 16 amino acids. Germline assignment: CDR1 SNHLY and CDR2 FYNNEI. Trimming at V came to 5 bases and at J to 0 bases, leaving 4 bases not matched to a gene. The CDR3, as DNA: TGTGCCAGCAGTCTCGGGACAGGGACGAACACCGGGGAGCTGTTTTTT. It translates to CASSLGTGTNTGELFF.

This clonotype was recorded many times. V is TRBV27 and J is TRBJ2-6; TRBD1 matches 11 bases. V lost 5 bases to trimming and J lost 4 bases; unmatched junction nucleotides: 4. Germline V gene lookup returns CDR1 MNHEY and CDR2 SMNVEV (reference sequence). The CDR3 has 16 amino acids. The CDR3 DNA reads as TGTGCCAGCAGTGCGGACAGGGGGCTGGGGGCCAACGTCCTGACTTTC. The encoded protein is CASSADRGLGANVLTF. The full variable domain, with the rest looked up from reference TRBV27 and TRBJ2-6, is EAQVTQNPRYLITVTGKKLTVTCSQNMNHEYMSWYRQDPGLGLRQIYYSMNVEVTDKGDVPEGYKVSRKEKRNFPLILESPSPNQTSLYFCASSADRGLGANVLTFGAGSRLTVL.

This clonotype was observed a handful of times. The chain carries TRBV12-3 or TRBV12-4 and TRBJ1-3, with D unclear. V was cut by 8 bases and J by 2 bases, with 7 bases left in between. CDR3 length: 12 residues. The CDR3 is CASASPGNTIYF. The CDR3 DNA reads TGTGCCAGCGCGTCGCCTGGAAACACCATATATTTT.

This clonotype came up many times. The chain employs TRBV4-1 and TRBJ2-7, with 8 bases identical to TRBD1. The CDR3 is 15 amino acids. In germline, CDR1 is MGHRA, CDR2 YSYEKL. After removal of 4 bases from V and 3 bases from J, the junction contained 8 bases not matched to a gene. The CDR3 DNA sequence: TGCGCCAGCAGCCCAGCGGACAGGGCACTCTACGAGCAGTACTTC. It yields the protein CASSPADRALYEQYF.

This clonotype was observed many times. This chain joins TRBV19 and TRBJ2-1, with D possibly matching TRBD2 (7 bases). The CDR3 runs to 14 residues. From germline, CDR1 is LNHDA and CDR2 SQIVND (reference sequence). V lost 2 bases to trimming and J lost 8 bases, with 13 bases between them. The CDR3 DNA reads as TGTGCCAGTAGTATAAGGGGGAGGGGCGATGAGCAGTTCTTC. It encodes CASSIRGRGDEQFF.

At least ten counts were recorded for this clonotype. The rearrangement joins TRBV6-1 to TRBJ1-1, with D uncertain. V was cut by 10 bases and J by 7 bases, with 7 bases left in between. Germline V gene data show CDR1 as MNHNS and CDR2 as SASEGT. This CDR3 region has 9 residues. The CDR3 DNA follows: TGTGCCACCGATATTGAAGCTTTCTTT. This codes for CATDIEAFF.

This clonotype was found many times. The chain joins TRBV7-2 to TRBJ2-5, with unresolved D. Deletions cut 3 bases from V and 1 base from J, with 9 bases between. Germline lookup yields CDR1 SGHTA and CDR2 FQGNSA. CDR3 length: 14 amino acids. CDR3 region: CASSFHAVQETQYF. The CDR3, as DNA: TGTGCCAGCAGCTTTCACGCAGTCCAAGAGACCCAGTACTTC.

This clonotype appeared many times. This rearrangement joins TRBV30 to TRBJ2-3; D is ambiguous. The V gene lost 4 bases and the J gene lost 1 base, with 6 bases spanning the gap. The CDR3 totals 12 residues. CDR1 is GTSNPN and CDR2 is SVGIG in the germline V gene (reference sequence). The CDR3 loop reads CAWTRGTDTQYF. The DNA for the CDR3 is TGTGCCTGGACGCGAGGCACAGATACGCAGTATTTT.

This clonotype was seen repeatedly, ten times or more. The chain couples TRBV4-3 to TRBJ2-1, with 9 bases aligning to TRBD2. Germline CDR1 is LGHNA and CDR2 is YSLEER. The CDR3 totals 16 residues. J gave up 8 bases and V 0 bases, and 8 bases lay outside the gene matches. The CDR3 loop reads CASSQDTGLASYEQFF. In DNA form, the CDR3 reads TGCGCCAGCAGCCAAGATACCGGACTAGCGAGCTATGAGCAGTTCTTC.

Many counts were recorded for this clonotype. The chain uses TRBV6-5 and TRBJ2-3, with a possible D match to TRBD1 (5 bases). V shed 2 bases and J shed 2 bases, with 14 bases lying between them. The CDR3 consists of 16 residues. Germline V gene sequence: CDR1 MNHEY, CDR2 SVGAGI. The CDR3 bases are TGTGCCAGCAGTTACCAGGGCCCTACTTTCACAGATACGCAGTATTTT. It codes for CASSYQGPTFTDTQYF.